These 22 T cell receptor beta chains share one sample of origin, sequenced in a study of CD8+ T cells in alopecia areata. TCR sequencing used cDNA made by reverse transcription of extracted RNA. TCRdb keeps only in-frame clones here, not all; method: immunoSEQ multiplex PCR. This sample shows 90,000 to 130,000 clones and no singletons; roughly a fifth rests with the ten largest. The sequencing sample was made of lesional skin. All receptors derive from a C3H/HeJ mouse with alopecia areata. MHC haplotype of the strain: H2-k.

Regarding this clone: All gene names here are mouse names. The missing CDR3 end, 4 residues past where the read stops, is filled in from the germline J gene. The genes are TRBV13-1 and TRBJ2-2, with no clear D. V lost 0 bases, J lost 3 bases, and 3 bases lay in between. Per germline, CDR1 NSHNY and CDR2 SYGAGN. This CDR3 spans 13 amino acids. Partial CDR3 DNA: TGTGCCAGCAGTGATGTGGACACCGGG. As protein: CASSDVDTG. In full, the CDR3 is CASSDVDTGQLYF.

This clone turned up a few times. Mouse names are used for the genes. The read comes to an end 4 residues before the CDR3 does, leaving the germline J gene to fill in the end. The chain has TRBV13-3 and TRBJ2-5, with 10 bases that match TRBD2. CDR1 is NNHDY, CDR2 SYVADS, per germline. The CDR3 totals 16 residues. CDR3 protein: CASSARTGGGEDTQYF. The DNA read from the CDR3 is TGTGCCAGCAGTGCCCGGACTGGGGGAGGGGAAGAC.

This clone was seen a handful of times. Gene names and germline refer to mouse. The CDR3 goes on 4 residues after the read ends, and that part is filled in from the germline J gene. The J gene is TRBJ2-7, the V gene TRBV13-1, with 10 bases aligning to TRBD2. Germline V gene lookup returns CDR1 NSHNY and CDR2 SYGAGN. Trimming removed 3 bases from V and 3 bases from J; junction bases left unmatched: 3. The CDR3 runs to 14 residues. The sequenced part of the CDR3 DNA is TGTGCCAGCAGTGGACGGGACTGGGGCTAT. Protein: CASSGRDWGY. The full CDR3 protein reads CASSGRDWGYEQYF.

This clone was observed a handful of times. Genes and germline come from the mouse. From the germline J gene comes the end of the CDR3, since the read stops 4 residues before it. V and J are TRBV19 and TRBJ1-2; D perhaps matches TRBD1 (5 bases). The CDR3 consists of 13 residues. Looked up from germline, CDR1 is FNHDT and CDR2 is SITEND (reference sequence). With 5 bases removed from V and 0 bases from J, the gap between germline ends came to 8 bases. The CDR3 spells CASSGHTNSDYTF. The part of the CDR3 DNA that was read is TGTGCCAGCAGCGGACACACAAACTCC.

This clone came up a few times. Any gene name here is a mouse gene name. The CDR3 extends 4 residues past the end of the read, so its final part is completed from the germline J gene. The chain carries TRBV13-3 and TRBJ2-1, with 7 bases aligning to TRBD2. Trimming took 1 base from V and 5 from J; bases not matched to a gene: 3. Germline V gene sequence: CDR1 NNHDY, CDR2 SYVADS. This CDR3 region has 14 residues. The sequenced part of the CDR3 DNA is TGTGCCAGCAGTGATTCCACTGGGGATGCT. Protein: CASSDSTGDA. The full CDR3 protein is CASSDSTGDAEQFF.

As to this clone: The gene names here belong to mouse. Read coverage stops 4 residues before the CDR3 terminus; the germline J gene supplies the remainder. The gene calls are TRBV13-3 and TRBJ2-7; tentatively, D is TRBD1 (6 bases). The CDR3 consists of 15 residues. V was shortened by 1 base and J by 2 bases, with 13 bases between the two germline ends. Germline loops: CDR1 NNHDY, CDR2 SYVADS. This chain's CDR3 is CASSDPQGQTYEQYF. The sequenced CDR3 bases are TGTGCCAGCAGTGATCCTCAAGGACAGACCTAT.

As concerns this clone: Gene names are the mouse ones. The CDR3 is cut off 4 residues early in the read; its end comes from the germline J gene. J is TRBJ1-2 and V is TRBV12-1; TRBD1 might be the D (5 bases). From germline, CDR1 is SGHSN and CDR2 HYEKVE. This CDR3 contains 14 residues. V gave up 0 bases and J gave up 3 bases, with 10 bases separating them. The part of the CDR3 DNA that was read is TGTGCCAGCTCTCTCGTCTCCAGGGACTCC. This gives the protein CASSLVSRDS. The complete CDR3 protein is CASSLVSRDSDYTF.

Points on this clone: Mouse gene names apply. The DNA ends 4 residues before the CDR3 does, and the rest of the CDR3 is filled in from the germline J gene. The rearrangement links TRBV19 to TRBJ2-7; 12 bases fit TRBD2. There are 16 residues in the CDR3. CDR1 is FNHDT, CDR2 SITEND, per germline (reference sequence). CDR3 DNA (partial): TGTGCCAGCAAGTCCGGGACTGGGGGGCCTTTTTAT. Protein: CASKSGTGGPFY. From start to end, the CDR3 is CASKSGTGGPFYEQYF.

This clone was detected ten times or more. The gene names here belong to mouse. The read falls 4 residues short of the CDR3 end, and the missing part is taken from the germline J gene. The gene calls are TRBV13-3 and TRBJ1-1; 9 bases are a match to TRBD1. Germline V gives CDR1 NNHDY, CDR2 SYVADS. The trim removed 3 bases at V and 4 bases at J, leaving 10 bases unmatched. The CDR3 runs to 16 residues. CDR3 in amino acids: CASSGSGTGYGTEVFF. CDR3 DNA, as far as it was read: TGTGCCAGCAGTGGCTCCGGGACAGGGTACGGCACA.

To note about this clone: An end of the junction does not agree with germline; a read error may underlie this. Mouse gene names and germline throughout. The CDR3 end lies 4 residues beyond the end of the read and is filled in from the germline J gene. The rearrangement links TRBV1 to TRBJ2-1; 10 nucleotides line up with TRBD2. This CDR3 has 15 residues. Germline V gene lookup returns CDR1 NSQYPW and CDR2 LRSPGD (reference sequence). CDR3 DNA, as far as it was read: TGCACCTTCAGTGCACCTGGGGGGGCGAGAGCT. This sequence encodes CTFSAPGGARA. The entire CDR3 protein reads CTFSAPGGARAEQFF.

With regard to this clone: Gene names are mouse gene names. The read ends 4 residues shy of where the CDR3 ends; the end is completed using the germline J gene. The chain joins TRBV1 to TRBJ2-2; D is undetermined. Germline V CDR1 and CDR2: NSQYPW, LRSPGD (reference sequence). The V end lost 4 bases, the J end lost 0 bases, and 6 bases lay between the germline ends. The CDR3 sequence is 14 residues long. CDR3 region: CTCSGQANTGQLYF. The CDR3 bases that were read are TGCACCTGCAGTGGTCAAGCAAACACCGGG. Full variable domain (missing parts from reference TRBV1 and TRBJ2-2): VTLLEQNPRWRLVPRGQAVNLRCILKNSQYPWMSWYQQDLQKQLQWLFTLRSPGDKEVKSLPGADYLATRVTDTELRLQVANMSQGRTLYCTCSGQANTGQLYFGEGSKLTVL.

In its sample, this clone was seen a few times. The protein in this entry is translated from the DNA; at residue 10 it differs from the protein listed in TCRdb. Gene names refer to mouse genes. The CDR3 extends 3 residues past the end of the read, so its final part is completed from the germline J gene. The chain uses TRBV19 and TRBJ1-3; 8 bases are shared with TRBD1. V shed 6 bases, J shed 4 bases, and the junction held 3 bases outside the gene matches. The germline CDR1 and CDR2 sequences are FNHDT and SITEND (reference sequence). This CDR3 contains 13 residues. CDR3 loop: CASNRGGGNTLYF. CDR3 DNA, as far as it was read: TGTGCCAGCAACAGGGGGGGAGGAAATACG.

Worth noting for this clone: Genes and germline are mouse. The CDR3 goes on 4 residues after the read ends, and that part is filled in from the germline J gene. The chain has TRBV16 and TRBJ2-4; D not resolved. Germline V CDR1 and CDR2: SGHSA, FRNQAP. Trimming pared 0 bases from V and 0 bases from J, leaving 4 bases between. The length of the CDR3 is 14 residues. The covered CDR3 bases are TGTGCAAGCAGCTTAGATCATAGTCAAAAC. As protein: CASSLDHSQN. The CDR3 in full is CASSLDHSQNTLYF.

In the case of this clone: Any gene name here is a mouse gene name. The read falls 4 residues short of the CDR3 end, and the missing part is taken from the germline J gene. The chain combines TRBV19 with TRBJ1-2, with 8 bases matching TRBD1. V lost 4 bases to trimming and J lost 4 bases; unmatched junction nucleotides: 3. CDR3 length equals 13 residues. Germline V lookup: CDR1 FNHDT, CDR2 SITEND (reference sequence). The CDR3 sequence: CASSGQGGSDYTF. CDR3 DNA (partial): TGTGCCAGCAGTGGACAGGGTGGCTCC. Drawing the rest from reference TRBV19 and TRBJ1-2, the complete variable domain is GGIITQTPKFLIGQEGQKLTLKCQQNFNHDTMYWYRQDSGKGLRLIYYSITENDLQKGDLSEGYDASREKKSSFSLTVTSAQKNEMAVFLCASSGQGGSDYTFGSGTRLLVI.

This clone has more than one count but fewer than ten. The gene names here belong to mouse. The DNA ends 4 residues before the CDR3 does, and the rest of the CDR3 is filled in from the germline J gene. The rearrangement uses TRBV13-3 and TRBJ2-7; 9 bases agree with TRBD2. The junction had 4 bases not matched to a gene; V was cut back by 3 bases and J by 0 bases. The CDR3 is 15 residues long. CDR1 is NNHDY, CDR2 SYVADS, per germline. Here the CDR3 reads CASSVRLGDSYEQYF. Incomplete CDR3 DNA: TGTGCCAGCAGTGTCCGACTGGGGGACTCCTAT.

Ten or more counts support this clone. Gene labels here are mouse ones. The read ends 4 residues early relative to the CDR3; the germline J gene fills the gap. This chain uses TRBV13-3 with TRBJ1-1; 12 positions match TRBD1. The CDR3 is 16 amino acids. J was trimmed by 4 bases and V by 4 bases; bases with no gene match: 8. Germline-derived CDR1 and CDR2 are NNHDY and SYVADS. The CDR3 bases that were read are TGTGCCAGCAGTCCCGGGACAGGGGGCGCGGCCACA. Protein: CASSPGTGGAAT. The full CDR3 is CASSPGTGGAATEVFF.

The sample holds a few counts of this clone. Any gene name here is a mouse gene name. From the germline J gene comes the end of the CDR3, since the read stops 4 residues before it. The chain combines TRBV14 with TRBJ2-7, with 12 bases fitting TRBD2. Per the germline V gene, CDR1 is SGHDT and CDR2 is FRDEAV. The CDR3 length is 15 residues. The sequenced part of the CDR3 DNA is TGTGCCAGCAGTTTCCCGGGACTGGGGGGATAT. This codes for CASSFPGLGGY. The CDR3 as a whole reads CASSFPGLGGYEQYF. The variable domain in full, completed from reference TRBV14 and TRBJ2-7, reads EAGVTQSPRYAVLQEGQAVSFWCDPISGHDTLYWYQQPRDQGPQLLVYFRDEAVIDNSQLPSDRFSAVRPKGTNSTLKIQSAKQGDTATYLCASSFPGLGGYEQYFGPGTRLTVL.

About this clone: Gene names refer to mouse genes. The CDR3 end is not reached by the read, which stops 4 residues before it; the germline J gene fills it in. This sequence joins TRBV3 and TRBJ2-5, with 9 bases aligning to TRBD2. This CDR3 region has 16 residues. J was trimmed by 0 bases and V by 4 bases; bases with no gene match: 5. The V gene's germline CDR1 is SNHLY and CDR2 FYNGKV (reference sequence). The CDR3 loop is CASSSLGGRNQDTQYF. CDR3 bases read: TGTGCCAGCAGCTCACTGGGGGGCCGTAACCAAGAC.

As to this clone: The listed genes are named as in mouse. The read ends 4 residues before the CDR3 terminus; that terminus is restored from the germline J gene. The gene calls are TRBV31 and TRBJ2-3, with D possibly being TRBD1 (5 bases). The CDR3 spans 14 residues. The V gene lost 3 bases and the J gene lost 0 bases, with 10 bases spanning the gap. Per the germline V gene, CDR1 is GKSSPN and CDR2 is SITVG. The covered CDR3 bases are TGTGCCTGGAGCCCTGGACATAGTGCAGAA. Its translation: CAWSPGHSAE. The whole CDR3 reads CAWSPGHSAETLYF.

A remark on this clone: Each gene name is a mouse one. The sequenced fragment ends 4 residues before the CDR3 boundary, so the rest is inferred from the germline J gene. The chain is built from TRBV19 and TRBJ1-1, with unresolved D. Germline values: CDR1 FNHDT, CDR2 SITEND (reference sequence). V was cut by 7 bases and J by 0 bases, with 7 bases left in between. The length of the CDR3 is 12 residues. The sequenced CDR3 bases are TGTGCCAGCGTCCAATCAAACACA. Translated, it gives CASVQSNT. The full CDR3 is CASVQSNTEVFF.

This clone was found a few times. Here the gene names and germline are mouse. Read data end 4 residues before the CDR3 end; the end is taken from the germline J gene. V and J are TRBV13-3 and TRBJ2-5, with D perhaps matching TRBD1 (6 bases). Trimming took off 1 base at V and 2 bases at J, with 11 bases between the two ends. The CDR3 is 15 residues long. Germline CDR1 and CDR2: NNHDY and SYVADS. CDR3 loop: CASSDPGHPQDTQYF. Partial CDR3 DNA: TGTGCCAGCAGTGATCCGGGACACCCCCAAGAC.

This clone appeared a few times. Mouse germline and gene names are used. The sequenced fragment ends 4 residues before the CDR3 boundary, so the rest is inferred from the germline J gene. The gene calls are TRBV16 and TRBJ2-1, with 11 bases identical to TRBD2. The J segment lost 5 bases and the V segment lost 4 bases, leaving 1 base of the junction unmatched. CDR1 and CDR2 from the germline V gene are SGHSA and FRNQAP. The CDR3 length is 14 residues. The CDR3 loop is CASSSGLGDAEQFF. Partial CDR3 DNA: TGTGCAAGCAGCTCGGGACTGGGGGATGCT.